The 21 T cell receptor beta chains listed next were all sequenced from one sample in a study of blood T cell repertoires in COVID-19. Produced via immunoSEQ multiplex PCR; TCRdb's table is partial and in-frame only. The sample lists 24,000 or so clones, 87% seen once, with roughly 13% in the top ten. The material sequenced was peripheral blood. Receptor source: a human donor in a cohort sampled during active COVID-19. The donor label of this sample is uncertain.

This chain links TRBV20-1 with TRBJ2-6, with D perhaps TRBD2 (5 bases). From germline, CDR1 is DFQATT and CDR2 SNEGSKA (reference sequence). V lost 3 bases, J lost 0 bases, and 24 bases lay in between. The length of the CDR3 is 20 residues. In DNA form, the CDR3 reads TGCAGTGCTAGTGGTGGTATGTGGGAGAGTTCTCACTCTGGGGCCAACGTCCTGACTTTC. It encodes CSASGGMWESSHSGANVLTF.

The rearrangement joins TRBV5-6 to TRBJ1-6; the match to TRBD1 covers 7 bases. Germline lookup yields CDR1 SGHDT and CDR2 YYEEEE. V was clipped by 1 base and J by 7 bases; unmatched bases: 5. The CDR3 covers 15 residues. CDR3 sequence (DNA): TGTGCCAGCAGCTTGATCCCGGGACAGAATTCACCCCTCCACTTT. Translation gives CASSLIPGQNSPLHF.

The V call is TRBV6-2 or TRBV6-3, the J call TRBJ2-1, with 11 bases lining up with TRBD1. The CDR3 consists of 13 residues. Germline lookup yields CDR1 MNHEY and CDR2 SVGEGT. The trim removed 6 bases at V and 15 bases at J, leaving 10 bases unmatched. The CDR3 loop reads CASSTPGTGGSFF. The CDR3 DNA sequence: TGTGCCAGCAGCACTCCCGGGACAGGGGGATCGTTCTTC.

J is TRBJ2-2 and V is TRBV7-2, with 9 bases that match TRBD2. Looked up from germline, CDR1 is SGHTA and CDR2 is FQGNSA. With V trimmed by 4 bases and J by 1 base, 4 bases remained unmatched. The CDR3 extends over 16 amino acids. The CDR3 loop is CASSSLAGRNTGELFF. The DNA of the CDR3 is TGTGCCAGCAGCTCCCTAGCGGGGAGGAACACCGGGGAGCTGTTTTTT.

V and J are TRBV11-3 and TRBJ2-7; 7 bases are a match to TRBD2. The CDR3 is made up of 13 amino acids. V trimming: 2 bases; J trimming: 5 bases; junction bases outside the gene matches: 3. CDR1 SGHNT and CDR2 YENEEA come from the germline V gene. DNA for the CDR3: TGTGCCAGCAGCTTACTAGGGAGGGACGAGCAGTACTTC. The encoded protein is CASSLLGRDEQYF.

J is TRBJ2-7 and V is TRBV20-1, with D possibly TRBD1 on 5 matching bases. The CDR3 totals 11 residues. V lost 2 bases and J lost 5, with 7 bases in between. Germline V gene data show CDR1 as DFQATT and CDR2 as SNEGSKA (reference sequence). The CDR3 loop reads CSARQGNEQYF. The CDR3 DNA reads as TGCAGTGCTAGACAGGGAAACGAGCAGTACTTC.

The chain carries TRBV4-2 and TRBJ2-7; D possibly corresponds to TRBD2 (6 bases). Germline assignment: CDR1 LGHNA and CDR2 YNFKEQ. The V end was cut by 1 base, the J end by 2 bases, with 15 bases between. The CDR3 contains 16 residues. This CDR3 is CASSQGSGSTTYEQYF. The CDR3 DNA sequence: TGTGCCAGCAGCCAAGGTAGCGGATCGACCACCTACGAGCAGTACTTC.

This clone came up a few times. The chain has TRBV29-1 and TRBJ2-3; 13 bases are a match to TRBD2. CDR1 and CDR2 (germline): SQVTM, ANQGSEA. Trimming cost V 6 bases and J 2 bases; bases outside gene matches: 5. This CDR3 comprises 15 residues. The CDR3 region has the DNA TGCAGCGTCCTGGGACTAGCGGGGACCACAGATACGCAGTATTTT. As protein: CSVLGLAGTTDTQYF.

J is TRBJ2-7 and V is TRBV7-2, with D hard to call. The CDR3 totals 11 residues. Germline V gene data show CDR1 as SGHTA and CDR2 as FQGNSA. The V end was cut by 3 bases, the J end by 5 bases, with 5 bases between. The CDR3 spells CASSFDNEQYF. In DNA, the CDR3 is TGTGCCAGCAGCTTTGACAACGAGCAGTACTTC.

The chain employs TRBV10-3 and TRBJ2-7; TRBD2 might be the D (5 bases). V was clipped by 2 bases and J by 3 bases, with 11 bases between them. Per germline, CDR1 ENHRY and CDR2 SYGVKD. The CDR3 is made up of 14 amino acids. The CDR3 coding sequence is TGTGCCATCAGTGAGGGAGGCCGAGGCTACGAGCAGTACTTC. Its translation: CAISEGGRGYEQYF.

This clone was observed a single time. V gene TRBV2 combines with J gene TRBJ2-5; 12 bases agree with TRBD1. Germline trimming cut 5 bases from V and 7 bases from J; bases unmatched to any gene: 5. Germline V lookup: CDR1 SNHLY, CDR2 FYNNEI. This CDR3 is 14 amino acids long. CDR3 DNA sequence: TGTGCCAGCAGTAAGGGACAGGGGGCGGGGACCCAGTACTTC. Translation: CASSKGQGAGTQYF.

V usage is TRBV18 and J usage is TRBJ2-1, with 10 nucleotides matching TRBD2. Trimming at V came to 4 bases and at J to 5 bases, leaving 8 bases not matched to a gene. This CDR3 is built from 16 residues. The germline V gene encodes CDR1 KGHSH and CDR2 LQKENI. The CDR3 DNA follows: TGTGCCAGCTCACAGGAATGGACTAGCGGCCACAATGAGCAGTTCTTC. Its translation is CASSQEWTSGHNEQFF.

This chain connects TRBV18 to TRBJ2-1; 8 bases fit TRBD1. Germline V gene sequence: CDR1 KGHSH, CDR2 LQKENI. V was clipped by 2 bases and J by 2 bases; unmatched bases: 2. The CDR3 consists of 15 residues. The CDR3 loop is CASSPGQGPYNEQFF. The CDR3 DNA reads TGTGCCAGCTCACCAGGACAGGGCCCCTACAATGAGCAGTTCTTC.

This chain uses TRBV4-3 with TRBJ2-5, with TRBD2 matching over 8 bases. This CDR3 has 14 amino acids. Germline values: CDR1 LGHNA, CDR2 YSLEER. With 1 base clipped from V and 4 bases from J, the junction kept 2 bases outside the gene matches. The DNA for the CDR3 is TGCGCCAGCAGCCAAGCTACTAGCGGAGAGACCCAGTACTTC. Amino acid sequence: CASSQATSGETQYF.

The V and J genes are TRBV19 and TRBJ1-2; D unclear. Trimming took 7 bases from V and 0 from J, leaving 9 bases between them. The CDR3 runs 13 residues. Germline CDR1 reads LNHDA; CDR2 reads SQIVND (reference sequence). For the CDR3, the DNA is TGTGCCAGTACCCGAGGAGCTAACTATGGCTACACCTTC. This gives the protein CASTRGANYGYTF.

DNA of the CDR3: TGTGCCAGTACCTCGACAGGGGGGGGGCTCAATTCACCCCTCCACTTT. Its translation: CASTSTGGGLNSPLHF. The genes are TRBV19 and TRBJ1-6, with 9 bases lining up with TRBD1. Germline V CDR1 and CDR2: LNHDA, SQIVND (reference sequence). The V and J ends lost 7 bases and 7 bases, in that order; junction bases with no gene match: 11. The CDR3 sequence is 16 residues long.

This clone was detected once. The rearrangement links TRBV6-5 to TRBJ2-5; D perhaps matches TRBD1 (5 bases). Trimming pared 0 bases from V and 5 bases from J, leaving 16 bases between. The CDR3 has 16 amino acids. Per germline, CDR1 MNHEY and CDR2 SVGAGI. This CDR3 is CASSYSFLGKGETQYF. The CDR3, as DNA: TGTGCCAGCAGTTACTCCTTTCTGGGGAAGGGGGAGACCCAGTACTTC.

V usage is TRBV2 and J usage is TRBJ1-6; D may be TRBD1 (6 bases). Germline V gene lookup returns CDR1 SNHLY and CDR2 FYNNEI. CDR3 size: 16 residues. V was pared by 5 bases and J by 11 bases, with 22 bases between. CDR3 protein: CASSPSTGIVYPPLHF. Written as DNA, the CDR3 is TGTGCCAGCAGTCCTTCAACAGGGATCGTTTATCCACCCCTCCACTTT.

V is TRBV3-1 (or the pseudogene TRBV3-2) and J is TRBJ1-2; D is uncertain. The CDR3 sequence is 13 residues long. Germline CDR1 is LGHDT and CDR2 is YNNKEL (reference sequence). Trimming removed 3 bases at V and 3 bases at J, with 8 bases between. The CDR3 DNA reads TGTGCCAGCAGCCAGGGCCAGCACTATGGCTACACCTTC. Encoded protein: CASSQGQHYGYTF.

This chain joins TRBV7-9 and TRBJ1-6; TRBD1 is a possible D gene (5 bases). Between the trimmed V and J ends, which lost 2 bases and 13 bases, there was a span of 9 bases. Germline V lookup: CDR1 SEHNR, CDR2 FQNEAQ (reference sequence). CDR3 size: 12 residues. CDR3 residues: CASSLFGGPLHF. The CDR3 bases are TGTGCCAGCAGCTTATTCGGGGGGCCCCTCCACTTT.

This clone is a singleton in its sample. The genes are TRBV24-1 and TRBJ2-3; 7 bases are a match to TRBD2. The V gene end was trimmed by 4 bases and the J gene end by 2 bases; junction bases not matched to a gene: 8. This CDR3 region has 16 residues. Germline V gene data show CDR1 as KGHDR and CDR2 as SFDVKD. CDR3 nucleotides: TGTGCCACCAGTGAGTGGGGGGAGGGACCCACAGATACGCAGTATTTT. It specifies CATSEWGEGPTDTQYF.